The T cell receptor beta chain described here comes from a study of OX40 agonist ivuxolimab in advanced cancers. Study-wide findings and caveats: Relative to CD4+, CD8+ T cells held more expanded clones on average. CD4+ and CD8+ blood T cells expanded clonally by week 6 at 0.1 to 3.0 mg/kg.

Germline V CDR1 and CDR2: SQVTM, ANQGSEA. V lost 4 bases and J lost 6, with 15 bases in between. This CDR3 region has 13 residues. Sequenced by immunoSEQ multiplex PCR; TCRdb stores in-frame clones only, minus some. The repertoire holds roughly 53,000 clones, with about 85% as singletons. With regard to this clone: Its antigen is as yet unknown.

Material: CD4+ or CD8+ T cells sorted from blood, obtained in a trial of the OX40 agonist ivuxolimab. This TCR came from an adult with an advanced solid tumor such as melanoma, head and neck, liver or kidney cancer. The chain recombines TRBV29-1 with TRBJ1-1; no definite D call. CDR3 loop: CSVVRVLSPEAFF. As DNA, the CDR3 is TGCAGCGTTGTACGGGTACTATCTCCTGAAGCTTTCTTT. The entire variable domain, with the rest obtained from reference TRBV29-1 and TRBJ1-1, is as follows: SAVISQKPSRDICQRGTSLTIQCQVDSQVTMMFWYRQQPGQSLTLIATANQGSEATYESGFVIDKFPISRPNLTFSTLTVSNMSPEDSSIYLCSVVRVLSPEAFFGQGTRLTVV.